What follows are 12 T cell receptor beta chains derived from one specimen sequenced in a study of identifying expanded T cells in peripheral blood. Profiling relied on immunoSEQ multiplex PCR, and the TCRdb table lists in-frame clones only, not all of them. The repertoire holds about 100,000 clones, with roughly 88% as singletons. The sequenced material came from blood. These receptors were taken from a person between 18 and 70 years old in good health.

V gene TRBV15 combines with J gene TRBJ1-1, with D unresolved. Deletions cut 1 base from V and 3 bases from J, with 3 bases between. The CDR3 extends over 12 amino acids. Germline assignment: CDR1 LNHNV and CDR2 YYDKDF (reference sequence). The CDR3 here is CATSRVDTEAFF. The CDR3 region has the DNA TGTGCCACCAGCAGAGTTGACACTGAAGCTTTCTTT.

V usage is TRBV29-1 and J usage is TRBJ2-5; TRBD1 might be the D (6 bases). Trimming cost V 8 bases and J 5 bases, with 24 bases left between them. The CDR3 spans 15 residues. Germline V gene sequence: CDR1 SQVTM, CDR2 ANQGSEA. As DNA, the CDR3 is TGCAGCCTTGTGGCCCTTGACAGGATGGAGGAGACCCAGTACTTC. Residues: CSLVALDRMEETQYF.

As to this clone: One end of the junction varies from germline; a read error may be responsible. The genes are TRBV6-5 and TRBJ2-3; D call uncertain. Per germline, CDR1 MNHEY and CDR2 SVGAGI. This CDR3 is built from 14 residues. In DNA form, the CDR3 reads TGTGCCAGCAGTACCAGTGCCAGCACAAATACGCAGTATTTT. It is translated as CASSTSASTNTQYF.

The chain joins TRBV5-1 to TRBJ1-4; tentative D call: TRBD1 (6 bases). Germline V gene lookup returns CDR1 SGHRS and CDR2 YFSETQ. V was clipped by 4 bases and J by 8 bases, with 18 bases between them. The length of the CDR3 is 15 residues. This chain's CDR3 is CASSTSTGTHEKLFF. CDR3 bases: TGCGCCAGCAGCACCTCCACAGGGACCCACGAAAAACTGTTTTTT.

The rearrangement uses TRBV29-1 and TRBJ1-1, with 7 bases fitting TRBD1. The V gene end was trimmed by 7 bases and the J gene end by 2 bases; junction bases not matched to a gene: 7. CDR3 length equals 13 residues. CDR1 SQVTM and CDR2 ANQGSEA come from the germline V gene. CDR3 in amino acids: CSAGGTVNTEAFF. The CDR3 DNA follows: TGCAGCGCCGGGGGGACAGTTAACACTGAAGCTTTCTTT.

The sample holds a few counts of this clone. This sequence joins TRBV19 and TRBJ1-2, with 9 bases fitting TRBD1. The J segment lost 7 bases and the V segment lost 5 bases, leaving 5 bases of the junction unmatched. This CDR3 contains 13 residues. Germline V gives CDR1 LNHDA, CDR2 SQIVND (reference sequence). The CDR3, as DNA: TGTGCCAGTAGTGTACAGGGGGCTGGTGGCTACACCTTC. It translates to CASSVQGAGGYTF.

This clone was seen only a few times. This chain joins TRBV5-1 and TRBJ1-1; D may be TRBD1 (6 bases). V lost 8 bases and J lost 3, with 17 bases in between. Per germline, CDR1 SGHRS and CDR2 YFSETQ. The CDR3 length is 14 residues. CDR3 amino acids: CASSQGAGDTEAFF. The DNA for the CDR3 is TGCGCCAGTTCACAGGGCGCTGGGGACACTGAAGCTTTCTTT. The full variable domain, completed using reference TRBV5-1 and TRBJ1-1, is KAGVTQTPRYLIKTRGQQVTLSCSPISGHRSVSWYQQTPGQGLQFLFEYFSETQRNKGNFPGRFSGRQFSNSRSEMNVSTLELGDSALYLCASSQGAGDTEAFFGQGTRLTVV.

V is TRBV4-3 and J is TRBJ2-5; D is uncertain. The CDR3 is 13 amino acids. The germline gives CDR1 LGHNA, CDR2 YSLEER. V lost 3 bases and J 7 bases, leaving 12 bases between the germline ends. CDR3 DNA: TGCGCCAGCAGCCAGGGCCAGCACGGGACCCAGTACTTC. Translation: CASSQGQHGTQYF.

The rearrangement joins TRBV18 to TRBJ2-1; D is unclear. Germline V CDR1 and CDR2: KGHSH, LQKENI. The CDR3 is made up of 13 amino acids. Trimming took 4 bases from V and 5 from J, leaving 9 bases between them. CDR3 DNA sequence: TGTGCCAGCTCACAGGGTACGAACAATGAGCAGTTCTTC. This gives the protein CASSQGTNNEQFF.

The V call is TRBV6-6, the J call TRBJ1-4; no reliable D call. The CDR3 contains 15 residues. Per the germline V gene, CDR1 is MNHNY and CDR2 is SVGAGI (reference sequence). V was clipped by 2 bases and J by 8 bases, with 15 bases between them. The CDR3 loop reads CASSYQTPYLEKLFF. The CDR3, as DNA: TGTGCCAGCAGTTACCAGACTCCGTATCTGGAAAAACTGTTTTTT.

The chain has TRBV21-1 and TRBJ2-7; the table calls TRBD2, which could not be checked here. TRBV21-1 corresponds to a pseudogene. CDR3 size: 19 residues. For the CDR3, the DNA is TGTGCCAGCAGCAAAAACCCCCCCCCGGGATCGGGAGGGCGATACGAGCAGTACTTC. Protein: CASSKNPPPGSGGRYEQYF.

V and J are TRBV14 and TRBJ1-1; D remains unclear. The CDR3 extends over 15 amino acids. Trimming cost V 0 bases and J 4 bases, with 12 bases left between them. Germline values: CDR1 SGHDN, CDR2 FVKESK. CDR3 region: CASSQDTSPGTEAFF. DNA for the CDR3: TGTGCCAGCAGCCAAGATACGAGCCCAGGCACTGAAGCTTTCTTT.